The clone carrying this T cell receptor (beta chain) has just one count. Seattle cases were enrolled at active infection and followed longitudinally. This sample is drawn from a study of blood T cell repertoires in COVID-19. Turning to the study itself: Acute and convalescent COVID-19 samples came from the United States, Italy and Spain.

Original analysis: The assay estimated nucleated cells by amplifying reference gene primers. The assay was immunoSEQ multiplex PCR, and TCRdb's table has in-frame clones only and misses some. The V and J calls and the clone size are those of that table, but D and trimming were determined from the DNA. Of some 200,000 clones listed, approximately 78% are singletons. The CDR3 is 15 amino acids. The germline V gene has CDR1 SGHTA and CDR2 FQGNSA. Trimming pared 5 bases from V and 6 bases from J, leaving 19 bases between. The source material was peripheral blood. The origin of this receptor is a woman aged 70-85 years with COVID-19, enrolled during active disease. J is TRBJ1-1 and V is TRBV7-2, with TRBD1 as a possible D gene (6 bases). The chain's CDR3 is CASSTQGLPYAEAFF. The CDR3 coding sequence is TGTGCCAGCAGCACACAGGGCCTCCCATACGCTGAAGCTTTCTTT.